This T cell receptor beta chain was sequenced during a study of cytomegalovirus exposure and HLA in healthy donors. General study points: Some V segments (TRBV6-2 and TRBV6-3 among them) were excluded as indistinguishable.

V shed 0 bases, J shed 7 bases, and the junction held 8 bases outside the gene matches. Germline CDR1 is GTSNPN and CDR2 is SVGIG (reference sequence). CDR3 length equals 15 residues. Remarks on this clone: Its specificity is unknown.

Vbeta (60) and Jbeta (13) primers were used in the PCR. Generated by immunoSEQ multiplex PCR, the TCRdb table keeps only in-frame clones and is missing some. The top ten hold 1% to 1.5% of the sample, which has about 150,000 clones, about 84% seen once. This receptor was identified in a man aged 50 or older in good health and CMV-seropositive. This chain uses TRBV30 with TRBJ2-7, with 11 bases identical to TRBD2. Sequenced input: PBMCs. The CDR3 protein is CAWSVASGRPLEQYF. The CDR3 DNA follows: TGTGCCTGGAGTGTCGCTAGCGGGAGGCCCCTGGAGCAGTACTTC.